Below, 6 T cell receptor beta chains from the same sample are listed, as sequenced in a study of T cells after yellow fever vaccination. TCRdb re-called the 5' RACE reads with MiXCR, one entry per CDR3 protein. Of a few hundred thousand distinct CDR3 sequences in the sample, approximately 4% were seen once. Sequences were derived from PBMCs, sampled 5 days after the yellow fever booster vaccination. The source of these receptors is a man aged 18 to 30 who received the YFV17D yellow fever vaccine.

This clonotype turned up a few times. The CDR3 sequence is CASSERQGAQYF. The CDR3 coding sequence is TGTGCCAGCAGTGAAAGGCAGGGGGCGCAGTATTTT. J is TRBJ2-3 and V is TRBV2; 7 nucleotides line up with TRBD1. V dropped 2 bases and J dropped 10; count of bases not matched to a gene: 3. The CDR3 length is 12 residues. Germline values: CDR1 SNHLY, CDR2 FYNNEI. Combining the CDR3 with reference TRBV2 and TRBJ2-3 gives the whole variable domain EPEVTQTPSHQVTQMGQEVILRCVPISNHLYFYWYRQILGQKVEFLVSFYNNEISEKSEIFDDQFSVERPDGSNFTLKIRSTKLEDSAMYFCASSERQGAQYFGPGTRLTVL.

This clonotype was picked up many times. The rearrangement joins TRBV27 to TRBJ2-7, with 9 bases that match TRBD1. Germline assignment: CDR1 MNHEY and CDR2 SMNVEV (reference sequence). Trimming removed 2 bases from V and 7 bases from J; junction bases left unmatched: 9. This CDR3 has 15 amino acids. CDR3 residues: CASSLGGTGTGEQYF. CDR3 DNA sequence: TGTGCCAGCAGTTTAGGTGGGACAGGGACAGGGGAGCAGTACTTC.

This clonotype was recorded many times. This chain connects TRBV20-1 to TRBJ2-5, with TRBD2 matching over 8 bases. The CDR3 runs to 13 residues. The junction had 2 bases not matched to a gene; V was cut back by 4 bases and J by 1 base. Germline V gene lookup returns CDR1 DFQATT and CDR2 SNEGSKA (reference sequence). The CDR3 here is CSANGGAQETQYF. CDR3 coding DNA: TGCAGTGCTAACGGGGGGGCCCAAGAGACCCAGTACTTC.

This clonotype was picked up a small number of times. The chain employs TRBV21-1 and TRBJ1-4; the DNA was not used to check the table's D call, TRBD1. TRBV21-1 is a pseudogene locus. This CDR3 is 16 amino acids long. As DNA, the CDR3 is TGTGCCAGCAGCAAAGCGCTACCAACCCGGAATGAAAAACTGTTTTTT. Translation: CASSKALPTRNEKLFF.

The chain has TRBV29-1 and TRBJ2-1; 12 positions match TRBD2. V lost 1 base to trimming and J lost 4 bases; unmatched junction nucleotides: 2. The germline CDR1 and CDR2 sequences are SQVTM and ANQGSEA. The CDR3 totals 15 residues. This CDR3 is CSVEATSGGYNEQFF. In DNA, the CDR3 is TGCAGCGTTGAAGCGACTAGCGGGGGATACAATGAGCAGTTCTTC.

The table lists this clonotype with many counts. The V call is TRBV4-2, the J call TRBJ2-7; D is perhaps TRBD2 (5 bases). Trimming cost V 5 bases and J 2 bases, with 13 bases left between them. There are 14 residues in the CDR3. Germline V gene sequence: CDR1 LGHNA, CDR2 YNFKEQ. The CDR3 loop reads CASSEVLGTYEQYF. CDR3 nucleotides: TGTGCCAGCAGCGAAGTACTAGGTACCTACGAGCAGTACTTC.